A selection of T cell receptor beta chains follows, all from one sample in a study of blood T cell repertoires in COVID-19. Method: immunoSEQ multiplex PCR; TCRdb's copy keeps in-frame clones and lacks some. The top ten hold over 40% of the sample, which has about 28,000 clones, approximately 92% seen once. Sequenced material: peripheral blood. All receptors derive from a human donor with acute or convalescent COVID-19. The donor label of this sample is uncertain. Both conserved end residues are part of each CDR3. Fields, in order: J gene, CDR3 length, V gene, D gene, clone size, CDR3 DNA, CDR3 protein. A D gene is named only where the DNA matches it firmly. Size tells how often a clone was seen (once, few, many) or the class of an expanded clone, and some rows leave it out.

TRBJ1-1	15	TRBV4-1	-	-	TGCGCCAGCAGCCAAGTAGCGGGAGTGAACACTGAAGCTTTCTTT	CASSQVAGVNTEAFF
TRBJ1-1	14	TRBV2	TRBD1	-	TGTGCCAGCAGGGAGACAGGGTCGAACACTGAAGCTTTCTTT	CASRETGSNTEAFF
TRBJ2-5	17	TRBV24-1	TRBD1	-	TGTGCCACCAGTGATTTTCCGGGACAGGGGGCCGGGGAGACCCAGTACTTC	CATSDFPGQGAGETQYF
TRBJ2-1	14	TRBV27	TRBD2	-	TGTGCCAGTGCGGGACTAGCGGGATACAATGAGCAGTTCTTC	CASAGLAGYNEQFF
TRBJ1-2	14	TRBV2	-	-	TGTGCCAGCAGTGGGACAGCCACCAACTATGGCTACACCTTC	CASSGTATNYGYTF
TRBJ2-5	14	TRBV24-1	-	once	TGTGCCACCAGTGCCCCGACAGGGAGGGAGACCCAGTACTTC	CATSAPTGRETQYF
TRBJ2-5	16	TRBV5-1	-	-	TGCGCCAGCAGCACAAAAGGGGACGGGAGAGAAGAGACCCAGTACTTC	CASSTKGDGREETQYF
TRBJ2-5	15	TRBV4-2	-	-	TGTGCCAGCAGCCAAGATGGCAAGGAGCTGGGGACCCAGTACTTC	CASSQDGKELGTQYF
TRBJ1-3	15	TRBV7-2	-	-	TGTGCCAGCAGCTTCCCCGGGGGGGCTGGAAACACCATATATTTT	CASSFPGGAGNTIYF
TRBJ1-5	13	TRBV30	TRBD1	-	TGTGCCTGGAGGGGACAGCTCAATCAGCCCCAGCATTTT	CAWRGQLNQPQHF
TRBJ2-1	13	TRBV5-1	-	-	TGCGCCAGCAGTCTACAGGGTCACAATGAGCAGTTCTTC	CASSLQGHNEQFF
TRBJ1-2	13	TRBV3-1/TRBV3-2	-	-	TGTGCCAGCAGCCGAGGAAGGGAGTATGGCTACACCTTC	CASSRGREYGYTF
TRBJ2-3	10	TRBV30	-	-	TGTGCCTGGAGTCGAGGGAGCCAATATTTT	CAWSRGSQYF
TRBJ1-6	15	TRBV7-9	TRBD1	-	TGTGCCAGCAGCTTAGACAGGGGGCTCGGTTCACCCCTCCACTTT	CASSLDRGLGSPLHF
TRBJ2-1	16	TRBV3-1/TRBV3-2	TRBD2	-	TGTGCCAGCAGCCAAGTTGTAGCGGGAGGTGTGAATGAGCAGTTCTTC	CASSQVVAGGVNEQFF
TRBJ1-6	15	TRBV4-1	-	few	TGCGCCAGCAGCCAAGAAACCGCAGTGCGGTCACCCCTCCACTTT	CASSQETAVRSPLHF
TRBJ2-3	15	TRBV27	-	-	TGTGCCAGCAGTTCGGTGGGCACCCCCACAGATACGCAGTATTTT	CASSSVGTPTDTQYF
TRBJ1-1	14	TRBV6-5	-	-	TGTGCCAGCCAATTAAGTGGCCCTAGCACTGAAGCTTTCTTT	CASQLSGPSTEAFF
TRBJ2-7	14	TRBV5-3	TRBD1	-	TGTGCCAGAAGCCCAACCGACAGGGTAAGAGAGCAGTACTTC	CARSPTDRVREQYF
TRBJ2-1	12	TRBV5-5	TRBD1	once	TGTGCCAGCAGCATCGGGACAGGGGGGCAGTTCTTC	CASSIGTGGQFF
TRBJ1-2	17	TRBV6-2/TRBV6-3	TRBD1	-	TGTGCCAGCAGTTACAGCTCCGGGACAGGCGTGCAGGGTGGCTACACCTTC	CASSYSSGTGVQGGYTF
TRBJ2-3	16	TRBV5-5	TRBD2	-	TGTGCCAGCAGCGGGAGGGACGTTCAGAGCACAGATACGCAGTATTTT	CASSGRDVQSTDTQYF
TRBJ1-3	16	TRBV6-6	TRBD1	-	TGTGCCAGCAGTTATGACGACAGGGGATATGGAAACACCATATATTTT	CASSYDDRGYGNTIYF
TRBJ2-7	16	TRBV7-2	-	-	TGTGCCAGCAGCTTAGGGACAGATAGGTACTCCTACGAGCAGTACTTC	CASSLGTDRYSYEQYF
TRBJ2-7	14	TRBV3-1/TRBV3-2	TRBD1	-	TGTGCCAGCAGCCAAGGACAGGGAACCAGCGAGCAGTACTTC	CASSQGQGTSEQYF
TRBJ1-3	15	TRBV5-6	-	-	TGTGCCAGCAGCTTGGGGGCGAGCTCTGGAAACACCATATATTTT	CASSLGASSGNTIYF
TRBJ2-1	16	TRBV27	TRBD2	-	TGTGCCAGCAGTTTGCTACTAGCGGGAGTTTTGAATGAGCAGTTCTTC	CASSLLLAGVLNEQFF
TRBJ2-3	17	TRBV24-1	TRBD2	-	TGTGCCACCAGTGATTTTCCGCTAGCGGGAGGTTCAGATACGCAGTATTTT	CATSDFPLAGGSDTQYF
TRBJ2-7	16	TRBV7-9	-	once	TGTGCCAGCAGCTTAGTATCGGGGGGCCCACCCTACGAGCAGTACTTC	CASSLVSGGPPYEQYF
TRBJ1-5	16	TRBV5-1	-	-	TGCGCCAAAACTACAGGGACCGATTATAGCAATCAGCCCCAGCATTTT	CAKTTGTDYSNQPQHF
TRBJ2-1	16	TRBV2	TRBD2	-	TGTGCCAGCAGTCACAGAGCGGGAGTCGGCTACAATGAGCAGTTCTTC	CASSHRAGVGYNEQFF
TRBJ2-1	15	TRBV7-2	-	-	TGTGCCAGCAGCCCGGCGGGGCGTGTGAACAATGAGCAGTTCTTC	CASSPAGRVNNEQFF
TRBJ2-3	19	TRBV7-2	TRBD2	-	TGTGCCAGCAGCTTTAGTTATAGTGGAGCGGGGGGTTTACCAGATACGCAGTATTTT	CASSFSYSGAGGLPDTQYF
TRBJ2-7	15	TRBV4-1	TRBD1	-	TGCGCCAGCAGCCAAAGGACAGGGGACCAATACGAGCAGTACTTC	CASSQRTGDQYEQYF
TRBJ2-5	16	TRBV7-8	-	-	TGTGCCAGCAGCTTAAGCGGTTCGGGGAATGGAGAGACCCAGTACTTC	CASSLSGSGNGETQYF
TRBJ2-1	14	TRBV11-2	-	-	TGTGCCAGTAAAAGGGGGGGTTCCTACAATGAGCAGTTCTTC	CASKRGGSYNEQFF
TRBJ1-2	15	TRBV25-1	-	once	TGTGCCAGCAGTGAATTCGGCAGGGGAGGGGATGGCTACACCTTC	CASSEFGRGGDGYTF
TRBJ2-5	15	TRBV19	TRBD1	-	TGTGCCAGTAGTGCCGGACAGGGTAGACGAGAGACCCAGTACTTC	CASSAGQGRRETQYF
TRBJ1-5	14	TRBV30	TRBD1	-	TGTGCCTGGAGTGCCGGGACAGCCCTTCAGCCCCAGCATTTT	CAWSAGTALQPQHF
TRBJ2-3	15	TRBV6-5	TRBD2	-	TGTGCCAGCAGTAATCAGCGGGGGGCTACAGATACGCAGTATTTT	CASSNQRGATDTQYF
TRBJ2-1	15	TRBV19	TRBD2	-	TGTGCCAGTAGTATAGGGAACGGGGGGGCGTATGAGCAGTTCTTC	CASSIGNGGAYEQFF
TRBJ2-7	15	TRBV5-1	-	-	TGCGCCAGCAGCTTGTATGTAGGTGACACCTACGAGCAGTACTTC	CASSLYVGDTYEQYF
TRBJ1-1	15	TRBV5-1	-	-	TGCGCCAGCAGCTCGGAGGGTGGGCGGAGAACTGAAGCTTTCTTT	CASSSEGGRRTEAFF
TRBJ1-5	12	TRBV28	-	once	-	CASSTSVQPQHF
TRBJ1-1	14	TRBV10-1	-	-	TGCGCCAGCCCAGGTGGGGCAGGGGTATCAGAAGCTTTCTTT	CASPGGAGVSEAFF
TRBJ2-4	15	TRBV5-6	-	-	TGTGCCAGCAGCCCCCAGGCAGCTTTCAAAAACATTCAGTACTTC	CASSPQAAFKNIQYF
TRBJ2-1	14	TRBV4-3	-	-	TGCGCCAGCAGCCAAGTTCCCAGGGGCAATGAGCAGTTCTTC	CASSQVPRGNEQFF
TRBJ1-1	14	TRBV6-5	TRBD1	-	TGTGCCACCAACAGGGGGCCGAGGGACACTGAAGCTTTCTTT	CATNRGPRDTEAFF
TRBJ1-1	16	TRBV25-1	-	-	TGTGCCAGCAGTGAAGGCAGGGTAAGAAGGAACACTGAAGCTTTCTTT	CASSEGRVRRNTEAFF
TRBJ1-1	13	TRBV30	-	-	TGTGCCTGGAACATAGGGGCGCGGACTGAAGCTTTCTTT	CAWNIGARTEAFF